A selection of T cell receptor beta chains follows, all from one sample in a study of shared clonotypes between healthy human individuals. Measured with immunoSEQ multiplex PCR; TCRdb has only the in-frame clones, and not every one. This sample carries hundreds of thousands of clones, around 95% of them seen once, and the ten largest clones take around 0.12%. Specimen: naive CD8+ T cells sorted from blood. These receptors were taken from a woman in her thirties in good health. The CDR3 runs from the conserved cysteine through the conserved F or W. The D gene is left open where the match is weak. Clone size is stated in some rows and not others, as once, few, many or a class when expanded.

V gene	D gene	J gene	clone size	CDR3 DNA	CDR3 protein
TRBV14	TRBD2	TRBJ2-1	NA	TGTGCCAGCAGCCGCCTAGCGGGAGTCGGGGATGAGCAGTTCTTC	CASSRLAGVGDEQFF
TRBV10-3	TRBD1	TRBJ2-7	NA	TGTGCCATCAGGGACAGGGAGGACGAGCAGTACTTC	CAIRDREDEQYF
TRBV10-1	NA	TRBJ1-1	NA	TGCGCCAGCAGTGAGTACGGGGTAGACTCGATTTTGAACACTGAAGCTTTCTTT	CASSEYGVDSILNTEAFF
TRBV27	NA	TRBJ2-7	NA	TGTGCCAGCAGTCCTGACCTTCGGGCGGGATCGCACGAGCAGTACTTC	CASSPDLRAGSHEQYF
TRBV19	TRBD1	TRBJ1-5	NA	TGTGCCAGTAGTGGGGGACAGAGCAATCAGCCCCAGCATTTT	CASSGGQSNQPQHF
TRBV28	NA	TRBJ1-4	NA	TGTGCCAGCAGTTCTGCTGGGGAGGCAACTAATGAAAAACTGTTTTTT	CASSSAGEATNEKLFF
TRBV19	TRBD1	TRBJ2-7	NA	TGTGCCAGTAGTGTGGGACAGGGGAACTACGAGCAGTACTTC	CASSVGQGNYEQYF
TRBV15	NA	TRBJ1-1	NA	TGTGCCACCAGCAGAGCGAAGGTGAACACTGAAGCTTTCTTT	CATSRAKVNTEAFF
TRBV27	TRBD2	TRBJ2-7	NA	TGTGCCAGCAGTGTTAGCGGGAGGGTTCTTTACGAGCAGTACTTC	CASSVSGRVLYEQYF
TRBV15	NA	TRBJ2-3	NA	TGTGCCACCAGCAGGATTCCGGGACATCGGGATACGCAGTATTTT	CATSRIPGHRDTQYF
TRBV27	TRBD1	TRBJ1-5	few	TGTGCCAGCGGATGGACAGGGGGGAATCAGCCCCAGCATTTT	CASGWTGGNQPQHF
TRBV14	NA	TRBJ2-5	NA	TGTGCCAGCAGCCAAGAAGGTGAGGGACAAGAGACCCAGTACTTC	CASSQEGEGQETQYF
TRBV6-1	NA	TRBJ2-7	once	TGTGCCAGCAGTGAATGGCAGGGTGCCCTATACGAGCAGTACTTC	CASSEWQGALYEQYF